Detailed here is one T cell receptor (beta chain). These data originate in a study of cytomegalovirus exposure and HLA in healthy donors. This CDR3 spans 15 amino acids. Germline-derived CDR1 and CDR2 are SGHVS and FNYEAQ. V dropped 4 bases and J dropped 3 bases, with 12 bases sitting between them. The PCR used 60 Vbeta and 13 Jbeta primers. Produced via immunoSEQ multiplex PCR; TCRdb's table is partial and in-frame only. The table includes about 140,000 clones, around three quarters detected once. The V and J genes are TRBV7-6 and TRBJ2-2, with D possibly being TRBD1 (6 bases). The sequence came from a man aged 40-55 years in good health and CMV-seropositive. Sequenced sample: PBMCs. Here the CDR3 reads CASSYLGQHTGELFF. For the CDR3, the DNA is TGTGCCAGCAGCTACCTGGGACAACACACCGGGGAGCTGTTTTTT.